The T cell receptor (beta chain) under discussion was sequenced for a study of early T cells in non-severe SARS-CoV-2 infection. Findings and caveats of the study: Anti-spike CD8 specificities were favored by VDJdb matching, whose results missed private and CD4 specificities.

Remarks on this clonotype: Its antigen is unknown.

Germline trimming cut 1 base from V and 2 bases from J; bases unmatched to any gene: 12. This CDR3 comprises 18 residues. Germline values: CDR1 SGHRS, CDR2 YFSETQ. Unique molecular identifiers tagged individual cDNA molecules. Each CDR3 protein is one row after TCRdb ran MiXCR on the 5' RACE reads. Of tens of thousands of distinct CDR3 sequences listed, around 5% are singletons. The sample consisted of whole blood. The receptor comes from an adult who was a healthcare worker with PCR-confirmed SARS-CoV-2 infection or an uninfected control (not recorded which). The rearrangement links TRBV5-1 to TRBJ1-1; 9 nucleotides align to TRBD1. DNA of the CDR3: TGCGCCAGCAGCTTGCGCGTTACAGGGGGCGCCGGCAACACTGAAGCTTTCTTT. It specifies CASSLRVTGGAGNTEAFF.